A single sample gave rise to the 23 T cell receptor beta chains below, sequenced in a study of T-cell memory formation after mild COVID-19. Using its own MiXCR run on the 5' RACE reads, TCRdb lists one record per CDR3 protein. This table holds roughly 410,000 distinct CDR3 sequences, roughly a quarter found once. The sequencing input was PBMCs or a T cell subset sorted from them (not recorded which). The receptors come from an adult woman who had mild COVID-19 (a few samples of this study predate the infection). Cell type and time point are not known.

This clonotype was recorded at least ten times. The chain has TRBV5-1 and TRBJ2-7, with 10 bases fitting TRBD1. After removal of 4 bases from V and 5 bases from J, the junction contained 3 bases not matched to a gene. The CDR3 extends over 13 amino acids. Germline CDR1 and CDR2: SGHRS and YFSETQ. The CDR3 here is CASSRDRGHEQYF. The CDR3 coding sequence is TGCGCCAGCAGCAGGGACAGGGGCCACGAGCAGTACTTC.

The chain combines TRBV6-5 with TRBJ2-1; 9 nucleotides agree with TRBD1. Trimming at V came to 4 bases and at J to 8 bases, leaving 9 bases not matched to a gene. CDR1 and CDR2 (germline): MNHEY, SVGAGI. The CDR3 totals 15 residues. The chain's CDR3 is CASSSQGQGWHEQFF. The CDR3 nucleotides are TGTGCCAGCAGTTCACAAGGACAGGGGTGGCATGAGCAGTTCTTC.

This clonotype was found a few times. The J gene is TRBJ2-3, the V gene TRBV15; D may be TRBD2 (6 bases). Germline lookup yields CDR1 LNHNV and CDR2 YYDKDF (reference sequence). The CDR3 length is 16 residues. With 5 bases removed from V and 0 bases from J, the gap between germline ends came to 15 bases. The DNA of the CDR3 is TGTGCCACCAGCTCTTTGCGGCTAGCGAGCACAGATACGCAGTATTTT. Amino acid sequence: CATSSLRLASTDTQYF.

This sequence joins TRBV29-1 and TRBJ1-2, with TRBD1 identical over 9 bases. This CDR3 is built from 12 residues. CDR1 is SQVTM and CDR2 is ANQGSEA in the germline V gene. V shed 7 bases, J shed 8 bases, and the junction held 8 bases outside the gene matches. The DNA of the CDR3 is TGCAGCGCCCGGACAGGGGCTGGAGGCTACACCTTC. Amino acid sequence: CSARTGAGGYTF.

In its sample, this clonotype was seen a few times. V usage is TRBV6-2 or TRBV6-3 and J usage is TRBJ2-3; D call uncertain. Trimming took off 0 bases at V and 3 bases at J, with 7 bases between the two ends. The CDR3 contains 14 residues. Germline CDR1 reads MNHEY; CDR2 reads SVGEGT. Here the CDR3 reads CASSYSITTDTQYF. CDR3 in DNA: TGTGCCAGCAGTTACTCGATAACGACAGATACGCAGTATTTT.

This rearrangement joins TRBV3-1 to TRBJ1-2; tentative D call: TRBD1 (5 bases). There are 13 residues in the CDR3. V gave up 1 base and J gave up 8 bases, with 11 bases separating them. Germline V gene data show CDR1 as LGHDT and CDR2 as YNNKEL (reference sequence). In nucleotides, the CDR3 is TGTGCCAGCAGCCAAGGGAGGGACCGAGGCTACACCTTC. Its protein product is CASSQGRDRGYTF.

On this clonotype: Compared with germline, one end of the junction differs, possibly owing to a read error. J is TRBJ1-2 and V is TRBV5-1; 10 positions agree with TRBD1. CDR1 is SGHRS, CDR2 YFSETQ, per germline. There are 13 residues in the CDR3. CDR3 region: CASSWDRGYGYTF. The CDR3 DNA reads TGTGCCAGCTCGTGGGACAGGGGATATGGCTACACCTTC.

CDR3 sequence: CASSYSPPNTEAFF. As DNA, the CDR3 is TGTGCCAGCAGTTACTCTCCACCGAACACTGAAGCTTTCTTT. This sequence joins TRBV6-5 and TRBJ1-1, with no clear D. V lost 0 bases, J lost 1 base, and 6 bases lay in between. Germline-derived CDR1 and CDR2 are MNHEY and SVGAGI. The CDR3 runs 14 residues.

CDR3 sequence reads: CASSLIQGSDEQYF. The CDR3, as DNA: TGTGCCAGCAGTCTCATACAGGGTAGCGACGAGCAGTACTTC. V is TRBV12-3 or TRBV12-4 and J is TRBJ2-7, with D perhaps TRBD1 (6 bases). The CDR3 totals 14 residues. The V gene lost 5 bases and the J gene lost 5 bases, with 16 bases spanning the gap.

This clonotype was picked up a small number of times. The genes are TRBV6-6 and TRBJ1-5; the D is unclear. The ends were cut back, 7 bases at V and 2 bases at J, with 6 bases in the middle. The germline CDR1 and CDR2 sequences are MNHNY and SVGAGI (reference sequence). This CDR3 has 12 residues. The CDR3 DNA follows: TGTGCCAGCATGGAGGGCAATCAGCCCCAGCATTTT. It specifies CASMEGNQPQHF.

The V gene is TRBV19, the J gene TRBJ2-5, with 12 nucleotides matching TRBD2. Germline CDR1 and CDR2: LNHDA and SQIVND (reference sequence). V lost 3 bases to trimming and J lost 4 bases; unmatched junction nucleotides: 6. The CDR3 is made up of 16 amino acids. The CDR3 nucleotides read TGTGCCAGTAGTATGACTAGCGGGGGAACACCAGAGACCCAGTACTTC. Translation: CASSMTSGGTPETQYF.

J is TRBJ2-4 and V is TRBV2, with TRBD2 identical over 9 bases. After removal of 8 bases from V and 0 bases from J, the junction contained 8 bases not matched to a gene. Germline-derived CDR1 and CDR2 are SNHLY and FYNNEI. There are 16 residues in the CDR3. The CDR3 protein is CASPPSGTLAKNIQYF. CDR3 coding DNA: TGTGCCAGCCCCCCTAGCGGGACACTAGCCAAAAACATTCAGTACTTC.

This clonotype was detected a few times. This chain joins TRBV14 and TRBJ2-5; D is undetermined. Germline values: CDR1 SGHDN, CDR2 FVKESK. Between the trimmed V and J ends, which lost 3 bases and 1 base, there was a span of 9 bases. CDR3 length: 14 amino acids. CDR3 DNA sequence: TGTGCCAGCAGCCACCCGGGCCGCCAAGAGACCCAGTACTTC. Translation gives CASSHPGRQETQYF.

The genes are TRBV18 and TRBJ1-4; D is unresolved. The V end lost 0 bases, the J end lost 14 bases, and 13 bases lay between the germline ends. Per germline, CDR1 KGHSH and CDR2 LQKENI. CDR3 length: 13 amino acids. This chain's CDR3 is CASSPPSIPVLFF. The CDR3 DNA sequence: TGTGCCAGCTCACCACCGTCAATTCCGGTCCTGTTTTTT. The full variable domain, rest sourced from reference TRBV18 and TRBJ1-4, is NAGVMQNPRHLVRRRGQEARLRCSPMKGHSHVYWYRQLPEEGLKFMVYLQKENIIDESGMPKERFSAEFPKEGPSILRIQQVVRGDSAAYFCASSPPSIPVLFFGSGTQLSVL.

The CDR3 loop reads CASSLTYREIAGELFF. DNA of the CDR3: TGTGCCAGCAGTTTAACATACAGGGAGATCGCTGGGGAGCTGTTTTTT. This chain joins TRBV27 and TRBJ2-2, with D perhaps matching TRBD1 (6 bases). Germline V gives CDR1 MNHEY, CDR2 SMNVEV (reference sequence). Trimming stripped 2 bases from V and 8 bases from J, with 18 bases between. The CDR3 extends over 16 amino acids.

The chain is built from TRBV20-1 and TRBJ2-7; D gene ambiguous. V dropped 0 bases and J dropped 5 bases, with 8 bases sitting between them. Germline CDR1 DFQATT, CDR2 SNEGSKA (reference sequence). This CDR3 contains 12 residues. CDR3 sequence (DNA): TGCAGTGCTAGAGATCTATACCACGAGCAGTACTTC. Residues: CSARDLYHEQYF.

CDR3 in DNA: TGTGCCAGCAGGGGACAGGGAATCTCACCCCTCCACTTT. Protein sequence: CASRGQGISPLHF. J is TRBJ1-6 and V is TRBV14; 9 nucleotides match TRBD1. Germline CDR1 is SGHDN and CDR2 is FVKESK. This CDR3 has 13 amino acids. V lost 6 bases to trimming and J lost 10 bases; unmatched junction nucleotides: 4.

The chain uses TRBV27 and TRBJ2-1; 11 nucleotides align to TRBD2. The CDR3 covers 14 residues. CDR1 is MNHEY, CDR2 SMNVEV, per germline (reference sequence). The J segment lost 4 bases and the V segment lost 10 bases, leaving 6 bases of the junction unmatched. The CDR3 region has the DNA TGTGCCACATATGGGACTAGCGGTTACAATGAGCAGTTCTTC. As protein: CATYGTSGYNEQFF.

This clonotype has more than one count but fewer than ten. The chain joins TRBV12-3 or TRBV12-4 to TRBJ2-7; 7 nucleotides agree with TRBD1. This CDR3 contains 12 residues. V dropped 9 bases and J dropped 5; count of bases not matched to a gene: 7. The CDR3 nucleotides read TGTGCCAGTACAGGGGAAGACCACGAGCAGTACTTC. Its protein is CASTGEDHEQYF.

This clonotype was counted only a few times. The chain has TRBV6-2 or TRBV6-3 and TRBJ1-1; no reliable D call. The CDR3 extends over 11 amino acids. CDR1 MNHEY and CDR2 SVGEGT come from the germline V gene. V shed 11 bases and J shed 11 bases, with 18 bases lying between them. CDR3 residues: CACSRGIWAFF. CDR3 bases: TGTGCCTGTTCAAGAGGCATTTGGGCTTTCTTT.

A few counts support this clonotype. J is TRBJ2-4 and V is TRBV4-2, with 8 bases aligning to TRBD2. The ends lost 0 bases at V and 0 bases at J; junction bases unmatched: 7. The CDR3 is made up of 18 amino acids. The germline gives CDR1 LGHNA, CDR2 YNFKEQ. CDR3 nucleotides: TGTGCCAGCAGCCAAGACCTTAGCGGGGCCCTAGCCAAAAACATTCAGTACTTC. Its protein product is CASSQDLSGALAKNIQYF.

This clonotype has only one observation. The genes are TRBV12-3 or TRBV12-4 and TRBJ1-1, with D hard to call. The V gene lost 2 bases and the J gene lost 4 bases, with 8 bases spanning the gap. This CDR3 has 13 residues. The CDR3 is CASSLSGITEAFF. CDR3 nucleotide sequence: TGTGCCAGCAGTTTAAGTGGGATCACTGAAGCTTTCTTT.

V and J are TRBV6-2 or TRBV6-3 and TRBJ2-7; 9 bases are a match to TRBD2. The CDR3 spans 17 residues. Germline V gene sequence: CDR1 MNHEY, CDR2 SVGEGT. V lost 2 bases and J lost 3; bases outside the gene matches: 11. CDR3 sequence (DNA): TGTGCCAGCAGTTACCCCGGGTTAGCGGGAGTTGTCTACGAGCAGTACTTC. Amino acid sequence: CASSYPGLAGVVYEQYF.